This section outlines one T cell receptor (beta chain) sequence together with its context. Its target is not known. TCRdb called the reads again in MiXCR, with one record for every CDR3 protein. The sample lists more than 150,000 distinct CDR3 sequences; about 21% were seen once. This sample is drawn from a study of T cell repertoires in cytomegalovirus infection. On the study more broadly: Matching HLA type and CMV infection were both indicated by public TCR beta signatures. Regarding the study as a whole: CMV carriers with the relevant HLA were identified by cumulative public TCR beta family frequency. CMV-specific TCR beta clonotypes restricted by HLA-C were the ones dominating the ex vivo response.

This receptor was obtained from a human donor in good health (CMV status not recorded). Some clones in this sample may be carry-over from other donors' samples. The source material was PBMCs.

CDR3 DNA: TGTGCCAGCAGCTTAGCCGTTCGGGGGAGCACAGATACGCAGTATTTT. Translated: CASSLAVRGSTDTQYF. The gene calls are TRBV7-2 and TRBJ2-3; tentative D call: TRBD2 (6 bases). V was trimmed by 0 bases and J by 0 bases, leaving 10 bases between them. CDR1 SGHTA and CDR2 FQGNSA come from the germline V gene. This CDR3 is built from 16 residues.